This T cell receptor (beta chain) was recorded in a study of blood T cell repertoires in COVID-19. The germline gives CDR1 KGHDR, CDR2 SFDVKD. With V trimmed by 9 bases and J by 3 bases, 4 bases remained unmatched. The CDR3 has 13 amino acids. Sequenced by immunoSEQ multiplex PCR; TCRdb stores in-frame clones only, minus some. Here the sample spans about 140,000 clones, roughly 79% being singletons. This TCR was sampled from a woman aged 55 to 70 with acute or convalescent COVID-19. The chain is built from TRBV24-1 and TRBJ2-1; 7 bases map to TRBD1. The sample taken for sequencing was peripheral blood. CDR3 region: CATGDRYYNEQFF. The CDR3 DNA is TGTGCCACCGGGGACAGATACTACAATGAGCAGTTCTTC.